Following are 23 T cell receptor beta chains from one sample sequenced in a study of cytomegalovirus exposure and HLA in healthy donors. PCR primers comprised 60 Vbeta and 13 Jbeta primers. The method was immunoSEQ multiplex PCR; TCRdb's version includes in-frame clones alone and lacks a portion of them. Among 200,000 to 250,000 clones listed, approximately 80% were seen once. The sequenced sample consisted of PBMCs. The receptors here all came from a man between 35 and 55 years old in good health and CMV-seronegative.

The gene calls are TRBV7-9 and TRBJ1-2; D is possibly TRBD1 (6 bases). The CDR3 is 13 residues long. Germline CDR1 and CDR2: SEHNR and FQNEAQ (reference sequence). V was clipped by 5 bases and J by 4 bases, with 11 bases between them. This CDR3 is CASSQGHPYGYTF. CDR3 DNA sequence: TGTGCCAGCAGCCAGGGACACCCCTATGGCTACACCTTC. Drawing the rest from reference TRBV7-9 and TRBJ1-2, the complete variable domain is DTGVSQNPRHKITKRGQNVTFRCDPISEHNRLYWYRQTLGQGPEFLTYFQNEAQLEKSRLLSDRFSAERPKGSFSTLEIQRTEQGDSAMYLCASSQGHPYGYTFGSGTRLTVV.

This CDR3 is CASSPPGHSNTEAFF. CDR3 DNA: TGTGCCAGCTCACCACCGGGACACTCGAACACTGAAGCTTTCTTT. V is TRBV18 and J is TRBJ1-1; maybe TRBD1 (6 bases). This CDR3 has 15 residues. Germline V CDR1 and CDR2: KGHSH, LQKENI. V was clipped by 0 bases and J by 1 base, with 9 bases between them.

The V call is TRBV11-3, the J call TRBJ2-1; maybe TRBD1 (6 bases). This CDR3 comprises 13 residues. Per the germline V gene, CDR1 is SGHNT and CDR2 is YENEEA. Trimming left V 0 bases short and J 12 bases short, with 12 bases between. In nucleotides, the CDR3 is TGTGCCAGCAGCTTAGAAGAGGGGGTAGGGCAGTTCTTC. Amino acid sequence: CASSLEEGVGQFF.

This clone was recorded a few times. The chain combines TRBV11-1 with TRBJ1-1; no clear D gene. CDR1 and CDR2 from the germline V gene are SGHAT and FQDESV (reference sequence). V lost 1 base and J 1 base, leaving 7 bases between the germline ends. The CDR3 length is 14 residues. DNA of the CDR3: TGTGCCAGCAGCTTAGACCTATCGAACACTGAAGCTTTCTTT. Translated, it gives CASSLDLSNTEAFF.

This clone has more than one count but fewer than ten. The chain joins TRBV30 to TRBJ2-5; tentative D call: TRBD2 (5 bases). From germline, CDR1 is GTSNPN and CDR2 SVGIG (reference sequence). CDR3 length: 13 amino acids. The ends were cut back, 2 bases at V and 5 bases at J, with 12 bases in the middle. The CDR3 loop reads CAWSLNTGETQYF. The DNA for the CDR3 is TGTGCCTGGAGTCTAAACACGGGGGAGACCCAGTACTTC.

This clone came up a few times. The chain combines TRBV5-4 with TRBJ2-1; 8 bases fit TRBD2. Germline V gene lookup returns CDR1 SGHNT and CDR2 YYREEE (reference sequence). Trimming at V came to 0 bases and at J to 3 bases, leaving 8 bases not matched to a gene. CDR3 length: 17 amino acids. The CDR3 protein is CASSLGTGLVGYNEQFF. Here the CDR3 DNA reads TGTGCCAGCAGCTTGGGCACGGGACTAGTGGGCTACAATGAGCAGTTCTTC.

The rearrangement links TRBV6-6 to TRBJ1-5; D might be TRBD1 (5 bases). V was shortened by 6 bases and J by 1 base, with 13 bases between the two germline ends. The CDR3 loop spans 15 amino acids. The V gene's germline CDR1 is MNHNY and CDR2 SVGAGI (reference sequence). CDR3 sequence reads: CASSQGLGSNQPQHF. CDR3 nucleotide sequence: TGTGCCAGCAGCCAGGGACTTGGGAGCAATCAGCCCCAGCATTTT.

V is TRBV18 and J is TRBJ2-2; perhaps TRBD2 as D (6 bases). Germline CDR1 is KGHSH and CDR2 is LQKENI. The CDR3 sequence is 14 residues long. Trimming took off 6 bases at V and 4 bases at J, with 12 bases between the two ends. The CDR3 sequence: CASSGTQPTGELFF. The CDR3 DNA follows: TGTGCCAGCTCCGGGACTCAACCCACCGGGGAGCTGTTTTTT.

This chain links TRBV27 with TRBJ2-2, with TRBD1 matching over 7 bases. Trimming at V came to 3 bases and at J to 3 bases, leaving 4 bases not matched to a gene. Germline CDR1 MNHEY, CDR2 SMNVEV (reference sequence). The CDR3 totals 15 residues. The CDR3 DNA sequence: TGTGCCAGCAGTTTCTCGACAGGGTACACCGGGGAGCTGTTTTTT. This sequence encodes CASSFSTGYTGELFF.

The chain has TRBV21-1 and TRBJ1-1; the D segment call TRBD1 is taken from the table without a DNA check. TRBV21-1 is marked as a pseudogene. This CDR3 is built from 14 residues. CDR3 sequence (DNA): TGTGCCAGCAGCAAAGCGGGACAGGGATCCGTAGCTTTCTTT. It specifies CASSKAGQGSVAFF.

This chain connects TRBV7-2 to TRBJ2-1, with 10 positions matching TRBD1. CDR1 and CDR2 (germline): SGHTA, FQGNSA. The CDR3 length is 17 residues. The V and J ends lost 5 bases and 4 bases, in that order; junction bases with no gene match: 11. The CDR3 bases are TGTGCCAGCAGCCTATATCCGGACAGGGGGACTTACAATGAGCAGTTCTTC. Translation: CASSLYPDRGTYNEQFF.

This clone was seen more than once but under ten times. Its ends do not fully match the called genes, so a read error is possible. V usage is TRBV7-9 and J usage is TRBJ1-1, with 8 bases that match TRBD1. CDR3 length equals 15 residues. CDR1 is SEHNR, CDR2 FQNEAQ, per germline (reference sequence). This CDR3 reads CSSSLGQGVYTEAFF. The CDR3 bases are TGTTCCAGCAGCTTAGGACAGGGAGTGTACACTGAAGCTTTCTTT.

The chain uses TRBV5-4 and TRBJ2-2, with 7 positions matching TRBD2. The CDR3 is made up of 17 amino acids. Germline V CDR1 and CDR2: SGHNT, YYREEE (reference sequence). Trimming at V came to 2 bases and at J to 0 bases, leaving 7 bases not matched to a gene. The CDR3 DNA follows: TGTGCCAGCAGCTTTTTTAGCGGGCCTTCGAACACCGGGGAGCTGTTTTTT. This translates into CASSFFSGPSNTGELFF.

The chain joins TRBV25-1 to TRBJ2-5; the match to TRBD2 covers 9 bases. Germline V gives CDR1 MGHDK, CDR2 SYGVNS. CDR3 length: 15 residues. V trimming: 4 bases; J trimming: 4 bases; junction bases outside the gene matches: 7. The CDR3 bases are TGTGCCAGCAGTGCCTCCTTACTAGCGGGAGAGACCCAGTACTTC. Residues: CASSASLLAGETQYF.

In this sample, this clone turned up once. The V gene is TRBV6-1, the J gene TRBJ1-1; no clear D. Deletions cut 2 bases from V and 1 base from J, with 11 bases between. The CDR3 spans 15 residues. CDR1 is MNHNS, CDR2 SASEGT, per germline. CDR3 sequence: CASSEIGRPNTEAFF. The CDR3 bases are TGTGCCAGCAGTGAAATCGGGAGGCCGAACACTGAAGCTTTCTTT.

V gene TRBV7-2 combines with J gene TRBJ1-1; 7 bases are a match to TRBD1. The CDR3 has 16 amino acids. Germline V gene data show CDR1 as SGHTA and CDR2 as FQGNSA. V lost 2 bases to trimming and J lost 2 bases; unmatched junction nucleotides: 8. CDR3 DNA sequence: TGTGCCAGCAGCTTATTGGGACAGACGTTAAACACTGAAGCTTTCTTT. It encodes CASSLLGQTLNTEAFF.

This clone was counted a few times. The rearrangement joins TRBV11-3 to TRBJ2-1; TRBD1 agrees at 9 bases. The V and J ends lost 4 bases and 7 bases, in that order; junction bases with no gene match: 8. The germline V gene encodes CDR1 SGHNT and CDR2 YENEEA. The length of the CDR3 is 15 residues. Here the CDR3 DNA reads TGTGCCAGCAGCTCGGGACAGGGCCCATCGAATGAGCAGTTCTTC. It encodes CASSSGQGPSNEQFF. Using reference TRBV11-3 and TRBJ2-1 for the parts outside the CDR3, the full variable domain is EAGVVQSPRYKIIEKKQPVAFWCNPISGHNTLYWYLQNLGQGPELLIRYENEEAVDDSQLPKDRFSAERLKGVDSTLKIQPAELGDSAVYLCASSSGQGPSNEQFFGPGTRLTVL.

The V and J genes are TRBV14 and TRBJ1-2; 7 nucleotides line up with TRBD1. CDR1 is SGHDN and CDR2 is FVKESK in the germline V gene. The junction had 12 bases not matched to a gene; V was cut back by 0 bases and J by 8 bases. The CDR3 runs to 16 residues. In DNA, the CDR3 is TGTGCCAGCAGCCAAGACTTTCGCAGGGGGTCCGGCGGCTACACCTTC. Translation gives CASSQDFRRGSGGYTF.

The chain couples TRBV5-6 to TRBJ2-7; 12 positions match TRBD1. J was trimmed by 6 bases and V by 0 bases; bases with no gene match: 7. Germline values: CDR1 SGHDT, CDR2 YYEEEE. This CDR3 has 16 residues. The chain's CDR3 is CASSLAGQGALSEQYF. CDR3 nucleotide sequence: TGTGCCAGCAGCTTGGCGGGACAGGGGGCTCTCTCCGAGCAGTACTTC.

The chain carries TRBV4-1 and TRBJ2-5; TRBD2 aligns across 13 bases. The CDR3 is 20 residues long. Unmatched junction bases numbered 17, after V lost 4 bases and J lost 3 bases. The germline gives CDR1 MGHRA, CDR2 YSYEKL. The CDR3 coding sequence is TGCGCCAGCAGCCCAAACATAGGGACTAGCGGGACCCGGGGAAAAGAGACCCAGTACTTC. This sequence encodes CASSPNIGTSGTRGKETQYF.

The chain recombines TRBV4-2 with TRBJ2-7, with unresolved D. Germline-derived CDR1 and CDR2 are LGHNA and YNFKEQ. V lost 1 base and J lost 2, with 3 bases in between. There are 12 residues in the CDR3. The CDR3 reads CASSQGAYEQYF. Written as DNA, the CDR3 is TGTGCCAGCAGCCAAGGAGCCTACGAGCAGTACTTC.

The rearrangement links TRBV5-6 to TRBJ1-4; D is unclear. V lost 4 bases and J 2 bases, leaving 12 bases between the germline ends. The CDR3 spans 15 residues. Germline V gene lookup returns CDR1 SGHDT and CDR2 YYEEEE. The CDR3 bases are TGTGCCAGCAGCCCTCGGGTCCGTACTAATGAAAAACTGTTTTTT. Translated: CASSPRVRTNEKLFF.

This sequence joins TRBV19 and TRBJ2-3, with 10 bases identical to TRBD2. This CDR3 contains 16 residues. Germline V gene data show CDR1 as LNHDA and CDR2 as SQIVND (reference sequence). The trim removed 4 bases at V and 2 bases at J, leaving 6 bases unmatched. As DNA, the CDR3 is TGTGCCAGTAGTACGTCTCTAGCGGGGGCCACAGATACGCAGTATTTT. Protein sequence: CASSTSLAGATDTQYF.